Here is one T cell receptor beta chain with its context. The antigen remains undetermined. The data were obtained in a study of graft-versus-host responses after intestinal transplantation. Study results and caveats: Early declines in HvG clones that occurred post-transplant were associated with peak circulating GvH clone levels. The study found high graft-versus-host to host-versus-graft clonal ratios in allografts of patients with graft-donor T cell macrochimerism. Marrow from the recipient contained GvH clones, some of which had appeared first in ileum or blood.

The repertoire was sequenced with immunoSEQ multiplex PCR; TCRdb's copy has only in-frame clones and lacks some. Among about 83,000 clones listed, about 89% were seen once. V gave up 7 bases and J gave up 2 bases, with 8 bases separating them. This CDR3 has 13 amino acids. The germline gives CDR1 MNHEY, CDR2 SMNVEV (reference sequence). This TCR came from a human donor who received an intestinal transplant. The sample consisted of unstimulated CD4+ T cells sorted from spleen or lymph node cells, taken before intestinal transplant. The chain couples TRBV27 to TRBJ2-2, with D possibly being TRBD1 (5 bases). CDR3 coding DNA: TGTGCCAGCAAAAGGGGCAACACCGGGGAGCTGTTTTTT. Protein product: CASKRGNTGELFF.